The 4 T cell receptor beta chains presented below share a single source sample, sequenced in a study of T-cell reconstitution after alpha-beta-depleted transplantation in children. It was with unique molecular identifiers that the TCRbeta library was prepared. From the PCR reads, TCRdb called clonotypes with MiXCR, one entry per CDR3 protein. The repertoire holds approximately 630,000 distinct CDR3 sequences, with around 12% as singletons. This material consisted of PBMCs, taken before TCRalphabeta/CD19-depleted stem cell transplant. These receptor sequences come from a girl aged 2 to 9 with congenital amegakaryocytic thrombocytopenia, due to receive a stem cell transplant.

CDR3 region: CASSPIGTRQETQYF. The CDR3, as DNA: TGTGCCAGCTCACCCATAGGGACTAGACAAGAGACCCAGTACTTC. The chain uses TRBV18 and TRBJ2-5; 8 bases fit TRBD2. Unmatched junction bases numbered 5, after V lost 3 bases and J lost 2 bases. The CDR3 covers 15 residues. The V gene's germline CDR1 is KGHSH and CDR2 LQKENI.

This clonotype was seen a few times. The chain recombines TRBV19 with TRBJ2-1; D is ambiguous. Deletions cut 5 bases from V and 0 bases from J, with 17 bases between. The CDR3 sequence is 17 residues long. Germline-derived CDR1 and CDR2 are LNHDA and SQIVND (reference sequence). The CDR3 DNA is TGTGCCAGTAGTCAAACCCCTACTCGCGGCTCCTACAATGAGCAGTTCTTC. Its protein product is CASSQTPTRGSYNEQFF.

This clonotype was seen a few times. The chain joins TRBV5-6 to TRBJ2-2; unclear D gene. The CDR3 has 14 amino acids. Trimming pared 4 bases from V and 1 base from J, leaving 8 bases between. Germline-derived CDR1 and CDR2 are SGHDT and YYEEEE. The CDR3 DNA sequence: TGTGCCAGCAGCGTGGGCTGGAACACCGGGGAGCTGTTTTTT. This sequence encodes CASSVGWNTGELFF.

This clonotype showed up many times. The chain joins TRBV7-9 to TRBJ1-5, with D hard to call. Deletions cut 5 bases from V and 4 bases from J, with 6 bases between. This CDR3 is built from 12 residues. CDR1 SEHNR and CDR2 FQNEAQ come from the germline V gene (reference sequence). The CDR3 loop reads CASSQQNQPQHF. Here the CDR3 DNA reads TGTGCCAGCAGCCAACAAAATCAGCCCCAGCATTTT.